This T cell receptor (beta chain) was captured in a study of shared clonotypes between healthy human individuals. Study-level findings and limits: The represented genetic and exposure-history diversity was limited by the small number of donors.

Donors, healthy HIV-negative adults, lacked recent acute infections or vaccinations. CDR3 length: 16 residues. V was cut by 0 bases and J by 5 bases, with 18 bases left in between. Germline CDR1 SGHRS, CDR2 YFSETQ. Regarding this clone: The antigen remains undetermined.

The authors loaded around 220 ng DNA, 28,000 or so T cell genomes, into sorted-subset replicate PCRs. Profiled with immunoSEQ multiplex PCR; TCRdb holds only in-frame clones, not every one. Altogether fewer than 1.6 million clones are present, 98% to 99% being singletons, with the ten largest covering about 0.4%. The sequencing input was naive CD4+ T cells sorted from blood. As for subset: CD45RA+ positively selected. This receptor was obtained from a young man in good health. The chain employs TRBV5-1 and TRBJ2-7; D possibly corresponds to TRBD1 (6 bases). CDR3 sequence (DNA): TGCGCCAGCAGCTTGGCCCAAGGTCAGGGGTTCCACGAGCAGTACTTC. The encoded protein is CASSLAQGQGFHEQYF.